These 32 T cell receptor beta chains share one sample of origin, sequenced in a study of T cells in Graves' hyperthyroidism and ophthalmopathy. From RNA transcripts, TCR beta CDR3 regions were amplified. The TCR CDR3 first-round RT-PCR relied on the HTBI primer set. TCRdb reanalysed the multiplex PCR reads using MiXCR and keeps one entry per CDR3 protein. The sample includes 300,000 to 350,000 distinct CDR3 sequences, approximately 14% of them seen just once. The sample was blood. The source of these receptors is a woman in her 30s with Graves' hyperthyroidism.

In this sample, this clonotype turned up a few times. The chain couples TRBV5-6 to TRBJ2-7, with D possibly matching TRBD2 (6 bases). CDR3 length equals 14 residues. V was trimmed by 2 bases and J by 4 bases, leaving 13 bases between them. Germline V CDR1 and CDR2: SGHDT, YYEEEE. The CDR3 sequence is CASSFTGVGYEQYF. DNA of the CDR3: TGTGCCAGCAGCTTTACGGGAGTTGGTTACGAGCAGTACTTC. Together with reference TRBV5-6 and TRBJ2-7, the CDR3 gives the full variable domain: DAGVTQSPTHLIKTRGQQVTLRCSPKSGHDTVSWYQQALGQGPQFIFQYYEEEERQRGNFPDRFSGHQFPNYSSELNVNALLLGDSALYLCASSFTGVGYEQYFGPGTRLTVT.

Only a few counts were recorded for this clonotype. This rearrangement joins TRBV6-1 to TRBJ1-2; weak D call: TRBD1 (6 bases). CDR1 is MNHNS and CDR2 is SASEGT in the germline V gene. The CDR3 contains 15 residues. With 7 bases removed from V and 0 bases from J, the gap between germline ends came to 15 bases. CDR3 sequence: CASMEGGRANYGYTF. CDR3 in DNA: TGTGCCAGCATGGAGGGGGGCCGCGCTAACTATGGCTACACCTTC.

This clonotype appeared many times. The rearrangement uses TRBV12-3 or TRBV12-4 and TRBJ2-2; D uncertain. V lost 2 bases and J lost 6, with 13 bases in between. The length of the CDR3 is 15 residues. The CDR3 region is CASSLRAPTPGELFF. The CDR3 region has the DNA TGTGCCAGCAGTTTAAGGGCTCCGACGCCCGGGGAGCTGTTTTTT.

This clonotype has more than one count but fewer than ten. The CDR3 nucleotides read TGTGCCAGCACCGCTTCGGGACAGGGTTCCGAGCAGTACTTC. Residues: CASTASGQGSEQYF. This rearrangement joins TRBV28 to TRBJ2-7; 9 nucleotides align to TRBD1. The CDR3 length is 14 residues. CDR1 MDHEN and CDR2 SYDVKM come from the germline V gene. With V trimmed by 7 bases and J by 6 bases, 10 bases remained unmatched.

This chain connects TRBV19 to TRBJ1-2; 7 bases are a match to TRBD1. V gave up 3 bases and J gave up 6 bases; unmatched junction bases: 16. The CDR3 contains 17 residues. Germline V gives CDR1 LNHDA, CDR2 SQIVND (reference sequence). The DNA of the CDR3 is TGTGCCAGTAGTATTCTTGAGGGGGCGCCTACCTATGATGGCTACACCTTC. Amino acids: CASSILEGAPTYDGYTF. Combining the CDR3 with reference TRBV19 and TRBJ1-2 gives the whole variable domain DGGITQSPKYLFRKEGQNVTLSCEQNLNHDAMYWYRQDPGQGLRLIYYSQIVNDFQKGDIAEGYSVSREKKESFPLTVTSAQKNPTAFYLCASSILEGAPTYDGYTFGSGTRLTVV.

This clonotype was recorded many times. CDR3 sequence reads: CASTKNHSPLHF. The CDR3 DNA follows: TGTGCCAGCACCAAGAACCATTCACCCCTCCACTTT. V usage is TRBV28 and J usage is TRBJ1-6; no definite D call. The CDR3 extends over 12 amino acids. V lost 7 bases to trimming and J lost 8 bases, with 9 bases between them. Looked up from germline, CDR1 is MDHEN and CDR2 is SYDVKM.

The J gene is TRBJ1-1, the V gene TRBV15; D is unclear. The CDR3 runs to 14 residues. The germline gives CDR1 LNHNV, CDR2 YYDKDF (reference sequence). V was trimmed by 6 bases and J by 3 bases, leaving 14 bases between them. This chain's CDR3 is CATSPRYMDTEAFF. In DNA form, the CDR3 reads TGTGCCACCAGTCCTAGGTACATGGACACTGAAGCTTTCTTT.

This clonotype was picked up a small number of times. V gene TRBV20-1 combines with J gene TRBJ2-1; D remains unclear. This CDR3 has 13 amino acids. Germline CDR1 DFQATT, CDR2 SNEGSKA (reference sequence). Trimming stripped 1 base from V and 4 bases from J, with 8 bases between. CDR3 region: CSARADGYNEQFF. CDR3 DNA: TGCAGTGCTAGAGCGGACGGTTACAATGAGCAGTTCTTC.

This clonotype was recorded many times. J is TRBJ2-1 and V is TRBV2; 7 positions agree with TRBD1. Germline CDR1 is SNHLY and CDR2 is FYNNEI. The CDR3 sequence is 12 residues long. V lost 6 bases to trimming and J lost 10 bases; unmatched junction nucleotides: 6. The CDR3 loop reads CASSRDSVEQFF. The CDR3 coding sequence is TGTGCCAGCAGCCGGGACAGCGTCGAGCAGTTCTTC.

This chain connects TRBV4-1 to TRBJ2-5, with D hard to call. This CDR3 has 15 residues. CDR1 is MGHRA, CDR2 YSYEKL, per germline. Trimming removed 2 bases from V and 0 bases from J, with 10 bases in between. The CDR3 DNA reads TGCGCCAGCAGCCAACAAGGCAGCGACCAAGAGACCCAGTACTTC. Its protein product is CASSQQGSDQETQYF.

The chain recombines TRBV9 with TRBJ1-3; D remains ambiguous. Trimming removed 0 bases from V and 12 bases from J, with 13 bases in between. The CDR3 has 13 residues. CDR1 and CDR2 from the germline V gene are SGDLS and YYNGEE. The CDR3 loop reads CASSVDPLGIIYF. The CDR3, as DNA: TGTGCCAGCAGCGTAGATCCCTTGGGAATCATATATTTT.

This clonotype has more than one count but fewer than ten. V and J are TRBV7-3 and TRBJ2-1; D perhaps matches TRBD2 (6 bases). CDR1 is SGHTA and CDR2 is FQGTGA in the germline V gene. The CDR3 extends over 15 amino acids. V was clipped by 1 base and J by 8 bases, with 15 bases between them. The CDR3 loop reads CASSLSTASGDEQFF. The CDR3 DNA is TGTGCCAGCAGCTTAAGCACAGCGTCGGGGGATGAGCAGTTCTTC.

There are a few counts of this clonotype. The chain links TRBV12-3 or TRBV12-4 to TRBJ2-7, with 10 bases that match TRBD2. The CDR3 loop spans 14 amino acids. The J segment lost 3 bases and the V segment lost 4 bases, leaving 3 bases of the junction unmatched. The CDR3: CASSWPSGSYEQYF. CDR3 coding DNA: TGTGCCAGCAGTTGGCCTAGCGGGAGCTACGAGCAGTACTTC.

This clonotype has a count of ten or more. This rearrangement joins TRBV11-1 to TRBJ2-1; 10 bases match TRBD2. The CDR3 loop spans 15 amino acids. Germline loops: CDR1 SGHAT, CDR2 FQDESV (reference sequence). The V and J ends lost 6 bases and 2 bases, in that order; junction bases with no gene match: 4. CDR3 bases: TGTGCCAGCAGAAGCGGGAGGGTAACCTACAATGAGCAGTTCTTC. Translation: CASRSGRVTYNEQFF.

This chain joins TRBV19 and TRBJ2-7; D unclear. The germline V and J ends were trimmed by 3 bases and 6 bases, with 6 bases remaining between them. Germline V gene sequence: CDR1 LNHDA, CDR2 SQIVND (reference sequence). The CDR3 extends over 11 amino acids. DNA of the CDR3: TGTGCCAGTAGTATGGTGTGCGAGCAGTACTTC. It specifies CASSMVCEQYF.

In its sample, this clonotype was seen many times. The rearrangement links TRBV28 to TRBJ1-1; tentatively, D is TRBD1 (5 bases). There are 13 residues in the CDR3. Germline V CDR1 and CDR2: MDHEN, SYDVKM. With 3 bases removed from V and 8 bases from J, the gap between germline ends came to 13 bases. CDR3 DNA sequence: TGTGCCAGCAGTTTGGGACGAACTAACGAAGCTTTCTTT. Amino acids: CASSLGRTNEAFF.

Ten or more counts support this clonotype. The CDR3 region has the DNA TGTGCCAGCAGTTTATTAACGAGGACCGGGGAGCTGTTTTTT. Its protein is CASSLLTRTGELFF. This sequence joins TRBV28 and TRBJ2-2; no firm D call. Germline CDR1 and CDR2: MDHEN and SYDVKM. The CDR3 consists of 14 residues. V shed 1 base and J shed 5 bases, with 8 bases lying between them.

This clonotype was seen many times. This rearrangement joins TRBV28 to TRBJ2-2; D gene ambiguous. This CDR3 is 14 amino acids long. V dropped 4 bases and J dropped 3 bases, with 9 bases sitting between them. Looked up from germline, CDR1 is MDHEN and CDR2 is SYDVKM. The CDR3 loop reads CASSSRAYTGELFF. In DNA, the CDR3 is TGTGCCAGCAGTTCAAGGGCCTACACCGGGGAGCTGTTTTTT.

This clonotype has a count of ten or more. At one boundary the junction diverges from the germline segment, which might be a read error. V and J are TRBV28 and TRBJ1-1; 10 bases match TRBD1. Germline V lookup: CDR1 MDHEN, CDR2 SYDVKM. CDR3 length equals 15 residues. In nucleotides, the CDR3 is TGTGCCAGCAACGAACTGGACAGGGGGTCGACTGAAACTTTCTTT. Translating gives CASNELDRGSTETFF.

The sample holds many counts of this clonotype. J is TRBJ1-5 and V is TRBV12-3 or TRBV12-4; D ambiguous. CDR3 length equals 14 residues. Trimming cost V 1 base and J 10 bases, with 14 bases left between them. CDR3 DNA sequence: TGTGCCAGCAGTTTAGGGCAGGCAGGACGCCCCCAGCATTTT. This sequence encodes CASSLGQAGRPQHF.

The genes are TRBV18 and TRBJ2-1; no definite D call. With 2 bases removed from V and 6 bases from J, the gap between germline ends came to 11 bases. Per germline, CDR1 KGHSH and CDR2 LQKENI. CDR3 length: 14 residues. The CDR3 nucleotides are TGTGCCAGCTCACCAGCACTGCCGGTCAATGAGCAGTTCTTC. The encoded protein is CASSPALPVNEQFF.

This clonotype was counted ten times or more. The chain couples TRBV28 to TRBJ2-7; D possibly corresponds to TRBD1 (6 bases). Between the trimmed V and J ends, which lost 10 bases and 3 bases, there was a span of 25 bases. Germline-derived CDR1 and CDR2 are MDHEN and SYDVKM. The CDR3 consists of 16 residues. In nucleotides, the CDR3 is TGTGCCATTGCCACAGGGAACGAAGGATATGGCTACGAGCAGTACTTC. Translating it yields CAIATGNEGYGYEQYF.

The J gene is TRBJ2-2, the V gene TRBV5-1, with 10 bases that match TRBD1. Trimming at V came to 4 bases and at J to 4 bases, leaving 10 bases not matched to a gene. CDR3 length: 17 residues. The germline V gene has CDR1 SGHRS and CDR2 YFSETQ. Here the CDR3 DNA reads TGCGCCAGCAGCCTCTCCCCGGGACAGGGGCGCACCGGGGAGCTGTTTTTT. Its protein is CASSLSPGQGRTGELFF.

This clonotype was found a few times. The CDR3 DNA is TGTGCCAGCAGCTTAGCTACGGAAGGGGGGGAGCAGTACTTC. Translation gives CASSLATEGGEQYF. This chain joins TRBV7-2 and TRBJ2-7; perhaps D is TRBD1 or TRBD2 (6 bases each). Trimming cost V 0 bases and J 7 bases, with 13 bases left between them. CDR3 length equals 14 residues. Germline CDR1 and CDR2: SGHTA and FQGNSA.

This clonotype was counted at least ten times. The chain combines TRBV6-5 with TRBJ1-2, with D unclear. Germline-derived CDR1 and CDR2 are MNHEY and SVGAGI. The CDR3 has 18 residues. V shed 0 bases and J shed 7 bases, with 24 bases lying between them. In DNA form, the CDR3 reads TGTGCCAGCAGTTACTCGGAAGGGCGAGGAGCTGGAGGATTTGGCTACACCTTC. This encodes CASSYSEGRGAGGFGYTF.

This clonotype was detected a few times. The J gene is TRBJ1-2, the V gene TRBV19; TRBD1 might be the D (6 bases). CDR3 size: 14 residues. Germline values: CDR1 LNHDA, CDR2 SQIVND (reference sequence). V was cut by 9 bases and J by 6 bases, with 20 bases left in between. CDR3 residues: CASRLPGDIHGYTF. The CDR3 nucleotides are TGTGCCAGCAGGCTACCCGGGGACATCCATGGCTACACCTTC.

This clonotype showed up just a few times. V gene TRBV28 combines with J gene TRBJ2-5, with D perhaps matching TRBD2 (6 bases). V shed 7 bases and J shed 5 bases, with 14 bases lying between them. Germline CDR1 and CDR2: MDHEN and SYDVKM. CDR3 size: 13 residues. CDR3 residues: CASKGAGAETQYF. The CDR3 region has the DNA TGTGCCAGCAAGGGAGCGGGCGCCGAGACCCAGTACTTC.

This clonotype showed up many times. This chain connects TRBV11-2 to TRBJ2-3, with 9 bases fitting TRBD2. Germline trimming cut 6 bases from V and 3 bases from J; bases unmatched to any gene: 4. Germline V gene lookup returns CDR1 SGHAT and CDR2 FQNNGV. The length of the CDR3 is 14 residues. The CDR3 sequence: CASRSGRSTDTQYF. The DNA of the CDR3 is TGTGCCAGCAGAAGCGGGAGGTCTACAGATACGCAGTATTTT. The whole variable domain, remainder taken from reference TRBV11-2 and TRBJ2-3, is EAGVAQSPRYKIIEKRQSVAFWCNPISGHATLYWYQQILGQGPKLLIQFQNNGVVDDSQLPKDRFSAERLKGVDSTLKIQPAKLEDSAVYLCASRSGRSTDTQYFGPGTRLTVL.

This clonotype was detected a few times. The V gene is TRBV20-1, the J gene TRBJ2-2; TRBD2 might be the D (6 bases). V was pared by 5 bases and J by 0 bases, with 22 bases between. This CDR3 is built from 18 residues. Germline assignment: CDR1 DFQATT and CDR2 SNEGSKA (reference sequence). CDR3 bases: TGCAGTGCTCCCCCGGATGGGGCGGGGACCCCGAACACCGGGGAGCTGTTTTTT. This encodes CSAPPDGAGTPNTGELFF.

This clonotype was observed at least ten times. The chain carries TRBV2 and TRBJ2-5, with a tentative D call TRBD1 (5 bases). The CDR3 has 15 amino acids. The ends were cut back, 6 bases at V and 1 base at J, with 15 bases in the middle. Germline CDR1 is SNHLY and CDR2 is FYNNEI. For the CDR3, the DNA is TGTGCCAGCAGGCCTCAGGGAAATACCCAAGAGACCCAGTACTTC. Its protein product is CASRPQGNTQETQYF.

This clonotype was seen many times. This chain links TRBV11-2 with TRBJ2-1; TRBD2 agrees at 12 bases. The CDR3 loop spans 14 amino acids. Germline loops: CDR1 SGHAT, CDR2 FQNNGV. V shed 6 bases, J shed 10 bases, and the junction held 7 bases outside the gene matches. The CDR3 reads CASSGLAGNREQFF. DNA of the CDR3: TGTGCCAGCAGTGGACTAGCGGGGAACAGGGAGCAGTTCTTC.

This clonotype was counted ten times or more. J is TRBJ2-7 and V is TRBV30; no clear D. V lost 1 base to trimming and J lost 5 bases, with 6 bases between them. CDR3 length: 11 residues. Germline lookup yields CDR1 GTSNPN and CDR2 SVGIG (reference sequence). This chain's CDR3 is CAWSDNHEQYF. DNA for the CDR3: TGTGCCTGGAGTGATAACCACGAGCAGTACTTC. The complete variable domain, with remaining parts taken from reference TRBV30 and TRBJ2-7, reads SQTIHQWPATLVQPVGSPLSLECTVEGTSNPNLYWYRQAAGRGLQLLFYSVGIGQISSEVPQNLSASRPQDRQFILSSKKLLLSDSGFYLCAWSDNHEQYFGPGTRLTVT.